This T cell receptor beta chain was documented in a study of neurological immune-mediated disorders. This clonotype was recorded at least ten times. Each CDR3 protein is one row after TCRdb ran MiXCR on the 5' RACE reads. This table has more than 30,000 distinct CDR3 sequences, about an eighth appearing once. As to time point: technical triplicate 2. The CDR3 has 12 residues. Trimming stripped 3 bases from V and 8 bases from J, with 13 bases between. Germline V gene data show CDR1 as SQVTM and CDR2 as ANQGSEA. The V and J genes are TRBV29-1 and TRBJ1-2; D is unresolved. Sequenced: CD4+ T cells from blood. The sequence came from a female donor with HTLV-1-associated myelopathy (HAM/TSP). The CDR3, as DNA: TGCAGCGTTGATAGGATGGACGGAGGCTACACCTTC. The encoded protein is CSVDRMDGGYTF. The full variable domain, its missing parts supplied by reference TRBV29-1 and TRBJ1-2, is SAVISQKPSRDICQRGTSLTIQCQVDSQVTMMFWYRQQPGQSLTLIATANQGSEATYESGFVIDKFPISRPNLTFSTLTVSNMSPEDSSIYLCSVDRMDGGYTFGSGTRLTVV.